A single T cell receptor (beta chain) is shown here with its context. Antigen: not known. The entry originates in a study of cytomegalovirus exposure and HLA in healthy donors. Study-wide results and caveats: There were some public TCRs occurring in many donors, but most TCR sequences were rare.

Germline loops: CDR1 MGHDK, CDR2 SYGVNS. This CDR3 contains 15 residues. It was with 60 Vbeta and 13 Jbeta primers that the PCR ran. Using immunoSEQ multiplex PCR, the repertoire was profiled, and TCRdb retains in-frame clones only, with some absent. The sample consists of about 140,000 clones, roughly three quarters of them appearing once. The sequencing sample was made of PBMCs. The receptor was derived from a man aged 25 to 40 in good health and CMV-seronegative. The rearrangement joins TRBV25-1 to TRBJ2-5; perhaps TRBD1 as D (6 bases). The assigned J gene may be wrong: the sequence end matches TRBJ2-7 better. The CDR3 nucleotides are TGTGCCAGCAGTGACTTCTTTGGACAGACATACGAGCAGTACTTC. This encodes CASSDFFGQTYEQYF.